This T cell receptor (beta chain) stems from a study of CD8 T cells in Susac syndrome. A single count supports this clonotype. Germline-derived CDR1 and CDR2 are DFQATT and SNEGSKA (reference sequence). V was pared by 2 bases and J by 7 bases, with 16 bases of the junction left unmatched. There are 16 residues in the CDR3. An amount of RNA that ranged from roughly 0.45 to 1 ug was reverse transcribed with random hexamers. The method of amplification for TCR beta CDR3 was immunoSEQ multiplex PCR, covering 54 Vbeta and 13 Jbeta. Via MiXCR, TCRdb re-called the immunoSEQ multiplex PCR reads, giving one row per CDR3 protein. Of some 190,000 distinct CDR3 sequences listed, 85% to 95% are singletons. Sequencing of TCR beta covered CD8+ and CD4+ T cells obtained from blood. The authors negatively isolated CD8+ and CD4+ T cells and FACS-enriched TEMRA cells.

Sequencing was done on a sample of CD4+ T cells from PBMCs. This receptor was identified in a human donor in good health. J is TRBJ2-5 and V is TRBV20-1; 7 bases map to TRBD1. DNA of the CDR3: TGCAGTGCTAGACCCGGCCGGGACAGTCAACGCACGACCCAGTACTTC. Its translation is CSARPGRDSQRTTQYF.